This note documents a single T cell receptor (beta chain) sequence. J lost 4 bases, V lost 4 bases, and 11 bases had no gene match. Per germline, CDR1 SGHKS and CDR2 YYEKEE (reference sequence). The CDR3 is made up of 16 amino acids. The source of the sample is a study of T cells in Graves' hyperthyroidism and ophthalmopathy. Using RNA transcripts as the source, TCR beta CDR3 regions were amplified. A first-round RT-PCR of the TCR CDR3 used the HTBI primer set. TCRdb passed the multiplex PCR reads through MiXCR, listing each CDR3 protein once. The sample records a few hundred thousand distinct CDR3 sequences, roughly an eighth being singletons.

The sequence derives from a woman aged 40 to 50 with Graves' ophthalmopathy. The material sequenced was blood. The chain has TRBV5-5 and TRBJ2-1, with 7 positions matching TRBD2. CDR3 loop: CASSRASASGYNEQFF. CDR3 sequence (DNA): TGTGCCAGCAGCCGAGCCTCGGCTAGCGGATACAATGAGCAGTTCTTC. The full variable domain, completed using reference TRBV5-5 and TRBJ2-1, is DAGVTQSPTHLIKTRGQQVTLRCSPISGHKSVSWYQQVLGQGPQFIFQYYEKEERGRGNFPDRFSARQFPNYSSELNVNALLLGDSALYLCASSRASASGYNEQFFGPGTRLTVL.